This TCR beta chain was sequenced for a study of T cells in Graves' hyperthyroidism and ophthalmopathy. This CDR3 region has 17 residues. Looked up from germline, CDR1 is MNHNS and CDR2 is SASEGT. V was clipped by 7 bases and J by 0 bases, with 19 bases between them. TCR beta CDR3 regions were amplified from RNA transcripts. HTBI primers were used for first-round RT-PCR of the TCR CDR3. In TCRdb, the multiplex PCR reads were re-called with MiXCR into one record per CDR3 protein. This table holds 650,000 to 850,000 distinct CDR3 sequences, around a sixth found once. The TCR sequence derives from a woman between 50 and 59 years old with Graves' hyperthyroidism that later progressed to Graves' ophthalmopathy. The chain has TRBV6-1 and TRBJ1-3; a weak D match, TRBD1 (6 bases). Sequenced material: blood. The CDR3 is CASTRGHHESSGNTIYF. In nucleotides, the CDR3 is TGTGCCAGCACCAGGGGACACCATGAGAGCTCTGGAAACACCATATATTTT.